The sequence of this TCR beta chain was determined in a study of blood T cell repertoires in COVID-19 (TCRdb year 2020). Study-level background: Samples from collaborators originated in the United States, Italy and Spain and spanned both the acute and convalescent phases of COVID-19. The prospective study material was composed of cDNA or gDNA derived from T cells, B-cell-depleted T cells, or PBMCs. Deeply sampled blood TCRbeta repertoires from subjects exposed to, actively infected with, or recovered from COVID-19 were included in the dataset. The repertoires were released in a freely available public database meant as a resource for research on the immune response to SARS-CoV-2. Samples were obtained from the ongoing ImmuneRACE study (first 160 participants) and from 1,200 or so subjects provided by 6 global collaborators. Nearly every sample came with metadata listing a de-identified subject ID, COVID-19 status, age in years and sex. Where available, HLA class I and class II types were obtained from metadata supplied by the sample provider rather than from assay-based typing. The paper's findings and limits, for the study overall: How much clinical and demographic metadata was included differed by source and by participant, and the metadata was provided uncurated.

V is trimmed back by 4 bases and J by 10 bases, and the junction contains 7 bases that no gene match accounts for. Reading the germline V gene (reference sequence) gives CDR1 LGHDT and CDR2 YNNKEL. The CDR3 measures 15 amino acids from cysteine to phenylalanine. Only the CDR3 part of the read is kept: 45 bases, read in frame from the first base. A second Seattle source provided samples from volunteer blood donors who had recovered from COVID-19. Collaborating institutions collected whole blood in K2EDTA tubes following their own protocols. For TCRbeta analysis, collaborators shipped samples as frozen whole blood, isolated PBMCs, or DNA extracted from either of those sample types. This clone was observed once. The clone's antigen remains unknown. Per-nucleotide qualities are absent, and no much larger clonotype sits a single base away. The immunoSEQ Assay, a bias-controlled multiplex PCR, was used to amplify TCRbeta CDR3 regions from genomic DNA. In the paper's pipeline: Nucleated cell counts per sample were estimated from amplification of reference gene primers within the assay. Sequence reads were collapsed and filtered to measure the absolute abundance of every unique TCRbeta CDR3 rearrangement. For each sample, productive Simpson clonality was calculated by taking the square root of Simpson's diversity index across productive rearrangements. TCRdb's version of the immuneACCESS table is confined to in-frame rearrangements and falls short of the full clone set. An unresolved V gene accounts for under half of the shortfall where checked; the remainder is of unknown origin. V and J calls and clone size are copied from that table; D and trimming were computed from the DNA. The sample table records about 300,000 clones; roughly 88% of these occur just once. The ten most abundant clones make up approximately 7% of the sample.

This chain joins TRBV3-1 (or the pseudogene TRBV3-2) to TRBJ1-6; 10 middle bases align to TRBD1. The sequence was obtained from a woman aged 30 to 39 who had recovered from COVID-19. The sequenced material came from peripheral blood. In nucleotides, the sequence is TGTGCCAGCAGCCGGGATTCGGGACAGGGGTCACCCCTCCACTTT. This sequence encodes CASSRDSGQGSPLHF.